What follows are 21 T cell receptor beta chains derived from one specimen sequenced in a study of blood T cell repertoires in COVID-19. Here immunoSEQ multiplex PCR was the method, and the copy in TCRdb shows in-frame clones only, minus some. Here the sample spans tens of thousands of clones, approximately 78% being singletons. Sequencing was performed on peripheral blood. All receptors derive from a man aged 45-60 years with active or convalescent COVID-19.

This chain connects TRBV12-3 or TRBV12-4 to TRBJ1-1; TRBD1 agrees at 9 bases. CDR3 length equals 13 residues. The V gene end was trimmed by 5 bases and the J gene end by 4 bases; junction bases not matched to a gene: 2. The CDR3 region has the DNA TGTGCCAGCAGTACAGGGGGCCCCACTGAAGCTTTCTTT. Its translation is CASSTGGPTEAFF.

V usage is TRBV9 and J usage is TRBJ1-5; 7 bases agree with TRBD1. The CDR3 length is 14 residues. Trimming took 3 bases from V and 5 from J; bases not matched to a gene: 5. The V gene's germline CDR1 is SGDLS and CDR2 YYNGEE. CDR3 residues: CASSGGQADQPQHF. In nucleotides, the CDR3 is TGTGCCAGCAGCGGCGGACAGGCGGATCAGCCCCAGCATTTT.

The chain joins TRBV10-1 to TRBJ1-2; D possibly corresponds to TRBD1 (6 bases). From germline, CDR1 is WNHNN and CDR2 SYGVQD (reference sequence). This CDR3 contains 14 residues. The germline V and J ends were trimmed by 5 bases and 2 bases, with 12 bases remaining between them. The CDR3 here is CASSYRARNYGYTF. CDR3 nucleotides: TGCGCCAGCAGTTACAGGGCTAGAAACTATGGCTACACCTTC.

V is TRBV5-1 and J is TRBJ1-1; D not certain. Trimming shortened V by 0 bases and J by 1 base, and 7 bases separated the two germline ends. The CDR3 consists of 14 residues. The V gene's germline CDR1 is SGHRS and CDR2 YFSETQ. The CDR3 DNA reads TGCGCCAGCAGCTTGGACCAGGCGAACACTGAAGCTTTCTTT. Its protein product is CASSLDQANTEAFF.

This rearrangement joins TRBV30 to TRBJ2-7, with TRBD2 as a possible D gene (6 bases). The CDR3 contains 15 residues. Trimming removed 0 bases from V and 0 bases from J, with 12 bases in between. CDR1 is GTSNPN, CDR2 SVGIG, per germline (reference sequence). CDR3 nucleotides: TGTGCCTGGAGTGTGCGTAGCGGCCACTCCTACGAGCAGTACTTC. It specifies CAWSVRSGHSYEQYF.

The CDR3 loop is CASSPRSGGNQPQHF. CDR3 sequence (DNA): TGTGCCAGCTCACCCAGGTCCGGCGGCAATCAGCCCCAGCATTTT. This rearrangement joins TRBV18 to TRBJ1-5; D gene unclear. Looked up from germline, CDR1 is KGHSH and CDR2 is LQKENI. This CDR3 has 15 amino acids. V was cut by 3 bases and J by 2 bases, with 11 bases left in between.

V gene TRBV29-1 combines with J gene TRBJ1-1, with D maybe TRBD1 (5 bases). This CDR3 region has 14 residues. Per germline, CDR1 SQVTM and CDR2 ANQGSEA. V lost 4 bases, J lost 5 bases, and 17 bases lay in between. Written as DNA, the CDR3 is TGCAGCGTTGCGGACAACTACGAACTGACTGAAGCTTTCTTT. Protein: CSVADNYELTEAFF.

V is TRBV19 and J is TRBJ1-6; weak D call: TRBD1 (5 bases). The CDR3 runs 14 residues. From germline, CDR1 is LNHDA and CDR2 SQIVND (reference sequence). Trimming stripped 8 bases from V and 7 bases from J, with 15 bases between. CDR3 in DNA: TGTGCCAGTTGGGAGGGGAAAGTGAATTCACCCCTCCACTTT. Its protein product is CASWEGKVNSPLHF.

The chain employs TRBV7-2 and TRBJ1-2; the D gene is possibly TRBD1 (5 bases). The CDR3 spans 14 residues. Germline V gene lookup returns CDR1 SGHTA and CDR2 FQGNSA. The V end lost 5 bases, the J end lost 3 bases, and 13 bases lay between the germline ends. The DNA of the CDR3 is TGTGCCAGCAGCGGCGGGGGGTCGGACTATGGCTACACCTTC. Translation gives CASSGGGSDYGYTF.

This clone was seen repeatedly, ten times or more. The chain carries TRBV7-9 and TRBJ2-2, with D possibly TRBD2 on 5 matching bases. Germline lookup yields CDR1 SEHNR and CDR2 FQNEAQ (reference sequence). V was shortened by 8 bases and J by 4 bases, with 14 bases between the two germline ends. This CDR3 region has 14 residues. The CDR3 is CASSRERTTGELFF. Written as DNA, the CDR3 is TGTGCCAGCTCAAGGGAGAGGACCACCGGGGAGCTGTTTTTT.

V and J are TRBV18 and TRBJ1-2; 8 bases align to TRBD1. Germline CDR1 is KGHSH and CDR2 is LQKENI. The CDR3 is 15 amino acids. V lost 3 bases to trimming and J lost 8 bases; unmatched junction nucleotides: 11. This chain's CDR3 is CASSPLAGGVGGYTF. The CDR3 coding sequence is TGTGCCAGCTCACCCCTAGCAGGGGGCGTAGGAGGCTACACCTTC.

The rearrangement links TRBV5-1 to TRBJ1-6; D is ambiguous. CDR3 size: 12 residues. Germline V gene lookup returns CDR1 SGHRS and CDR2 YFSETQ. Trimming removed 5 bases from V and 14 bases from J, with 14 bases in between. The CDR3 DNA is TGCGCCAGCAGTAACGATGGGGAGGCCCTCCACTTT. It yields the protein CASSNDGEALHF.

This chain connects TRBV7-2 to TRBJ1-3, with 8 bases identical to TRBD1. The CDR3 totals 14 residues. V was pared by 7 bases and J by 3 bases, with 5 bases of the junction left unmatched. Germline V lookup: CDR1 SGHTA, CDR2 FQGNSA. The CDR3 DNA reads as TGTGCCAGCACCACCGGGACAGGTGGAAACACCATATATTTT. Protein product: CASTTGTGGNTIYF. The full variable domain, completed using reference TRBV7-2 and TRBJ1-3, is GAGVSQSPSNKVTEKGKDVELRCDPISGHTALYWYRQSLGQGLEFLIYFQGNSAPDKSGLPSDRFSAERTGGSVSTLTIQRTQQEDSAVYLCASTTGTGGNTIYFGEGSWLTVV.

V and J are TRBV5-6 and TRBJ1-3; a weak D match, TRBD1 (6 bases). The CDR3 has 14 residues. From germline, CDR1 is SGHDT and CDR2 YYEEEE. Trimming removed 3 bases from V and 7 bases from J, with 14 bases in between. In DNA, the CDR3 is TGTGCCAGCAGCTCAGAGACAGGAAGGAACACCATATATTTT. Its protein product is CASSSETGRNTIYF.

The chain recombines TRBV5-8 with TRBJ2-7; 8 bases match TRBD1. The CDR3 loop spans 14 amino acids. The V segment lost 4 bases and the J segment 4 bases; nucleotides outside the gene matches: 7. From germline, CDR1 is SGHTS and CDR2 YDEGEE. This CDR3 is CASSTGTGVYEQYV. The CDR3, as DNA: TGTGCCAGCAGCACCGGGACAGGTGTATACGAGCAGTACGTC.

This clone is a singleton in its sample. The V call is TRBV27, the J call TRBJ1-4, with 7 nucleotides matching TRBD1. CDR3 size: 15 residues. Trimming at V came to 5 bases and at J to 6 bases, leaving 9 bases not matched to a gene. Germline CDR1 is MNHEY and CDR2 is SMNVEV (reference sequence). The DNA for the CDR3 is TGTGCCAGCAGTCCCAGACAGGGTGTGGATGAAAAACTGTTTTTT. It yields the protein CASSPRQGVDEKLFF.

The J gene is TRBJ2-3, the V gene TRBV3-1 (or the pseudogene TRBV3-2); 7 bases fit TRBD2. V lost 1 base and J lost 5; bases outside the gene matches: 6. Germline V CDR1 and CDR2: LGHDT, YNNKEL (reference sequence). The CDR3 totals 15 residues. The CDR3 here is CASSQGTSIGDTQYF. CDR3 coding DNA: TGTGCCAGCAGCCAAGGGACTAGTATAGGAGATACGCAGTATTTT.

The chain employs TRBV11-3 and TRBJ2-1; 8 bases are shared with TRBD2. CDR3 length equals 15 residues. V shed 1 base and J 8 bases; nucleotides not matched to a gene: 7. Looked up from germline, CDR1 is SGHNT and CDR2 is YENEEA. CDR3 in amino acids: CASSLASGFNHEQFF. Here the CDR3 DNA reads TGTGCCAGCAGCTTAGCTAGCGGGTTTAACCATGAGCAGTTCTTC.

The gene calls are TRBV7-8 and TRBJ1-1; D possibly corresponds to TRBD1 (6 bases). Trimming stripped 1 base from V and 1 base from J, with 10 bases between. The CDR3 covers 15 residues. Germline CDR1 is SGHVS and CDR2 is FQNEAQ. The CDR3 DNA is TGTGCCAGCAGCTTAGTTACAGGGACGAACACTGAAGCTTTCTTT. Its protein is CASSLVTGTNTEAFF.

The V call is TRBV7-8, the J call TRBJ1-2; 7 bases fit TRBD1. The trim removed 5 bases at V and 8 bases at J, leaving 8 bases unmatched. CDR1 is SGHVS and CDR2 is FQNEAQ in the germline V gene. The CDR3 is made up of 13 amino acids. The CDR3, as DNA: TGTGCCAGCAGCAACCGGGACAGTCAGGGCTACACCTTC. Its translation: CASSNRDSQGYTF. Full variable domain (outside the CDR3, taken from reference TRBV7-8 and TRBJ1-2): GAGVSQSPRYKVAKRGQDVALRCDPISGHVSLFWYQQALGQGPEFLTYFQNEAQLDKSGLPSDRFFAERPEGSVSTLKIQRTQQEDSAVYLCASSNRDSQGYTFGSGTRLTVV.

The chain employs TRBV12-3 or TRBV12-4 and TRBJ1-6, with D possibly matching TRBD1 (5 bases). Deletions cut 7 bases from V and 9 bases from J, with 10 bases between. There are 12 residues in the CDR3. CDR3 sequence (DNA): TGTGCCAGCAACCAGGGATCTTCACCCCTCCACTTT. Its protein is CASNQGSSPLHF.